This passage covers 7 T cell receptor beta chains from one sample sequenced in a study of T cells after posttransplantation cyclophosphamide (dated by TCRdb to the mid-2010s). Libraries were built with the immunoSEQ multiplex PCR assay. The clones in this table, taken by TCRdb from immuneACCESS, are in-frame only. Not every clone is retained; where verified, under half of the shortfall comes from an unresolved V gene, and the cause of the rest is unknown. The sample counts over 20,000 clones, each observed more than once. The top ten clones comprise around 1.4% of the sample. Source material: PBMCs. The receptors derive from a middle-aged man in good health, CMV-negative, and a related stem cell transplant donor.

This clone has ten or more counts. This chain joins TRBV18 and TRBJ2-7; 7 positions match TRBD1. V lost 1 base, J lost 3 bases, and 15 bases stayed unmatched. This CDR3 region has 18 residues. The germline CDR1 and CDR2 sequences are KGHSH and LQKENI. Here the CDR3 reads CASSPQKPRDSLFYEQYF. The DNA for the CDR3 is TGTGCCAGCTCACCACAAAAGCCCCGGGACAGCCTCTTCTACGAGCAGTACTTC.

In this sample, this clone turned up many times. This chain connects TRBV7-7 to TRBJ2-1, with a tentative D call TRBD2 (7 bases). The CDR3 contains 15 residues. Trimming removed 0 bases at V and 2 bases at J, with 8 bases between. Germline CDR1 and CDR2: SSHAT and FNYEAQ (reference sequence). In DNA, the CDR3 is TGTGCCAGCAGCTTAGCCGGGGGGCCCTACAATGAGCAGTTCTTC. It codes for CASSLAGGPYNEQFF. Based on the CDR3 plus reference TRBV7-7 and TRBJ2-1, the full variable domain is GAGVSQSPRYKVTKRGQDVTLRCDPISSHATLYWYQQALGQGPEFLTYFNYEAQPDKSGLPSDRFSAERPEGSISTLTIQRTEQRDSAMYRCASSLAGGPYNEQFFGPGTRLTVL.

This clone was counted at least ten times. This chain links TRBV10-2 with TRBJ2-6; D uncertain. The CDR3 runs 17 residues. The V end was cut by 5 bases, the J end by 1 base, with 15 bases between. Germline CDR1 is WSHSY and CDR2 is SAAADI. The CDR3, as DNA: TGCGCCAGCAGTTATGGCAGGTCTCTATCTGGGGCCAACGTCCTGACTTTC. Translation: CASSYGRSLSGANVLTF.

This clone occurred a few times. V is TRBV11-2 and J is TRBJ2-5, with D possibly TRBD2 on 6 matching bases. Germline lookup yields CDR1 SGHAT and CDR2 FQNNGV. CDR3 size: 13 residues. V lost 7 bases and J 5 bases, leaving 14 bases between the germline ends. The CDR3 DNA follows: TGTGCCAGCACCCGGGAGATGAAGGAGACCCAGTACTTC. Its protein product is CASTREMKETQYF.

This clone was picked up many times. The J gene is TRBJ2-1, the V gene TRBV29-1; possibly TRBD1 for D (6 bases). The CDR3 loop spans 14 amino acids. V lost 7 bases to trimming and J lost 2 bases, with 15 bases between them. Germline CDR1 is SQVTM and CDR2 is ANQGSEA. DNA of the CDR3: TGCAGCGGGGAAGACAGGCTAACCTACAATGAGCAGTTCTTC. Its translation: CSGEDRLTYNEQFF.

At least ten counts were recorded for this clone. An end of the junction does not agree with germline; a read error may underlie this. The gene calls are TRBV5-1 and TRBJ2-7; D is perhaps TRBD1 (5 bases). The CDR3 runs to 15 residues. Per the germline V gene, CDR1 is SGHRS and CDR2 is YFSETQ. The chain's CDR3 is CASSLDIGVSSEQYF. For the CDR3, the DNA is TGCGCCAGCAGCTTGGATATAGGGGTCTCCTCCGAGCAGTACTTC.

This clone came up many times. This chain links TRBV28 with TRBJ1-4; 7 bases agree with TRBD1. This CDR3 is built from 14 residues. Trimming cost V 5 bases and J 4 bases; bases outside gene matches: 4. CDR1 MDHEN and CDR2 SYDVKM come from the germline V gene. CDR3 region: CASSLRQGNEKLFF. In DNA, the CDR3 is TGTGCCAGCAGTCTCCGACAGGGTAATGAAAAACTGTTTTTT.